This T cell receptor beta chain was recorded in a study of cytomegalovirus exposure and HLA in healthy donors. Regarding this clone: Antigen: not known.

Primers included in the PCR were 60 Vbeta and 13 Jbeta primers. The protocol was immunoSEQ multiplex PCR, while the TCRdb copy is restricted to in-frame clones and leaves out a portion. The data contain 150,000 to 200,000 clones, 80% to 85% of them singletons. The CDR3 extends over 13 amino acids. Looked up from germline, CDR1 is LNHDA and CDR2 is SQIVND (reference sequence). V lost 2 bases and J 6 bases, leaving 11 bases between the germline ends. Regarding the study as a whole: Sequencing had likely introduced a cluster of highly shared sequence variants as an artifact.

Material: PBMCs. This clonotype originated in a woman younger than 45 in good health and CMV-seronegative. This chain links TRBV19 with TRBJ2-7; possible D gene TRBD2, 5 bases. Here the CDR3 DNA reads TGTGCCAGTAGTATAAAACATCTAGCCGAGCAGTACTTC. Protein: CASSIKHLAEQYF. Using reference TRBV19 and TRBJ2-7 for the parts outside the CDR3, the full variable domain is DGGITQSPKYLFRKEGQNVTLSCEQNLNHDAMYWYRQDPGQGLRLIYYSQIVNDFQKGDIAEGYSVSREKKESFPLTVTSAQKNPTAFYLCASSIKHLAEQYFGPGTRLTVT.